A single sample gave rise to the 6 T cell receptor beta chains below, sequenced in a study of radiotherapy plus CTLA-4 blockade in lung cancer. Method: immunoSEQ multiplex PCR; TCRdb's copy keeps in-frame clones and lacks some. The table lists around 100,000 clones, roughly 86% of them singletons. The sequencing here drew on peripheral blood, taken from a patient treated with radiotherapy plus ipilimumab. The receptor set was obtained from a human donor with non-small cell lung cancer that progressed on radiotherapy plus ipilimumab. Some clones in this sample may be carry-over from other donors' samples.

This clone was seen a few times. This sequence joins TRBV5-1 and TRBJ2-1; the D is unclear. Germline CDR1 SGHRS, CDR2 YFSETQ. The CDR3 runs to 11 residues. Trimming took off 4 bases at V and 4 bases at J, with 3 bases between the two ends. CDR3 DNA sequence: TGCGCCAGCAGCGATTACAATGAGCAGTTCTTC. Protein product: CASSDYNEQFF.

The J gene is TRBJ2-7, the V gene TRBV5-1; D is ambiguous. The CDR3 runs to 14 residues. In germline, CDR1 is SGHRS, CDR2 YFSETQ. Trimming cost V 2 bases and J 4 bases, with 13 bases left between them. Here the CDR3 DNA reads TGCGCCAGCAGCTTTAGAGACATCGCATACGAGCAGTACTTC. It specifies CASSFRDIAYEQYF.

V is TRBV7-9 and J is TRBJ2-3; D ambiguous. CDR3 length: 14 amino acids. Germline V gene sequence: CDR1 SEHNR, CDR2 FQNEAQ (reference sequence). The ends were cut back, 5 bases at V and 0 bases at J, with 9 bases in the middle. CDR3 sequence reads: CASSAFFSTDTQYF. Here the CDR3 DNA reads TGTGCCAGCAGCGCCTTTTTTAGCACAGATACGCAGTATTTT. The full variable domain, its missing parts supplied by reference TRBV7-9 and TRBJ2-3, is DTGVSQNPRHKITKRGQNVTFRCDPISEHNRLYWYRQTLGQGPEFLTYFQNEAQLEKSRLLSDRFSAERPKGSFSTLEIQRTEQGDSAMYLCASSAFFSTDTQYFGPGTRLTVL.

V gene TRBV7-2 combines with J gene TRBJ2-7, with D possibly TRBD1 on 6 matching bases. Germline V gene data show CDR1 as SGHTA and CDR2 as FQGNSA. The CDR3 is made up of 12 amino acids. V was shortened by 5 bases and J by 3 bases, with 8 bases between the two germline ends. The CDR3 reads CASSQQGYEQYF. Here the CDR3 DNA reads TGTGCCAGCAGCCAACAGGGCTACGAGCAGTACTTC.

Only one count was recorded for this clone. One end of the junction varies from germline; a read error may be responsible. J is TRBJ2-3 and V is TRBV18, with 8 bases identical to TRBD2. CDR3 length: 16 residues. The germline V gene has CDR1 KGHSH and CDR2 LQKENI. CDR3 nucleotides: TGTGCCAGCTCACCACTTTTGCGGGGGGTCACAGGTACGCAGTATTTT. The encoded protein is CASSPLLRGVTGTQYF.

This chain uses TRBV5-1 with TRBJ2-2, with D unresolved. Germline V lookup: CDR1 SGHRS, CDR2 YFSETQ. The V end was cut by 3 bases, the J end by 3 bases, with 9 bases between. The CDR3 is 14 residues long. The CDR3 loop reads CASSSAQHTGELFF. The CDR3 DNA reads TGCGCCAGCAGCTCGGCTCAGCACACCGGGGAGCTGTTTTTT.